This is a list of T cell receptor beta chains from one sample in a study of blood T cell repertoires in COVID-19. TCRdb's table, derived via immunoSEQ multiplex PCR, lists solely in-frame clones and lacks some. The sample lists approximately 83,000 clones; about 75% were seen once. The sequenced sample was peripheral blood. These receptor sequences come from a woman of 80 years or more with acute or convalescent COVID-19. Each CDR3 is given with its conserved first and last residue. Fields, in order: V gene, D gene, J gene, clone size, CDR3 protein, CDR3 DNA. The D gene is left open where the match is weak. Expanded clones get a size class; other rows say once, few or many, or leave the size out.

v_call: TRBV10-3
d_call: .
j_call: TRBJ2-6
clone_size: .
cdr3_aa: CAISEAGGANVLTF
cdr3_nt: TGTGCCATCAGTGAGGCCGGTGGGGCCAACGTCCTGACTTTC

v_call: TRBV4-3
d_call: .
j_call: TRBJ1-1
clone_size: .
cdr3_aa: CASSQGQLNTEAFF
cdr3_nt: TGCGCCAGCAGCCAAGGTCAGTTGAACACTGAAGCTTTCTTT

v_call: TRBV3-1/TRBV3-2
d_call: .
j_call: TRBJ1-3
clone_size: .
cdr3_aa: CASSQEGSRNTIYF
cdr3_nt: TGTGCCAGCAGCCAAGAGGGCAGTAGAAACACCATATATTTT

v_call: TRBV18
d_call: .
j_call: TRBJ1-1
clone_size: .
cdr3_aa: CASSPTGKGAFF
cdr3_nt: TGTGCCAGCTCACCAACCGGGAAGGGAGCTTTCTTT

v_call: TRBV28
d_call: .
j_call: TRBJ2-1
clone_size: .
cdr3_aa: CASSLTGVAYNEQFF
cdr3_nt: TGTGCCAGCAGTTTAACGGGGGTCGCCTACAATGAGCAGTTCTTC

v_call: TRBV5-3
d_call: .
j_call: TRBJ2-5
clone_size: .
cdr3_aa: CARSWGCGIQETQYF
cdr3_nt: TGTGCCAGAAGCTGGGGGTGCGGGATCCAAGAGACCCAGTACTTC

v_call: TRBV6-5
d_call: TRBD1
j_call: TRBJ2-7
clone_size: .
cdr3_aa: CASSRGLEYEQYF
cdr3_nt: TGTGCCAGCAGCAGGGGGCTGGAGTACGAGCAGTACTTC

v_call: TRBV19
d_call: .
j_call: TRBJ1-1
clone_size: .
cdr3_aa: CASSWLQGNTEAFF
cdr3_nt: TGTGCCAGTAGCTGGCTACAGGGGAACACTGAAGCTTTCTTT

v_call: TRBV19
d_call: .
j_call: TRBJ1-1
clone_size: .
cdr3_aa: CASSDYGNTEAFF
cdr3_nt: TGTGCCAGTAGCGACTACGGGAACACTGAAGCTTTCTTT

v_call: TRBV5-5
d_call: TRBD1
j_call: TRBJ2-1
clone_size: .
cdr3_aa: CASSLATPDRGRFREQFF
cdr3_nt: TGTGCCAGCAGCTTGGCCACCCCCGACAGGGGCCGATTCAGGGAGCAGTTCTTC

v_call: TRBV6-5
d_call: .
j_call: TRBJ2-7
clone_size: .
cdr3_aa: CASSYSYGGDYEQYF
cdr3_nt: TGTGCCAGCAGTTACTCGTATGGCGGAGACTACGAGCAGTACTTC

v_call: TRBV6-4
d_call: TRBD2
j_call: TRBJ2-4
clone_size: .
cdr3_aa: CASSDQTSGRKYF
cdr3_nt: TGTGCCAGCAGTGACCAGACTAGCGGGAGAAAGTACTTC

v_call: TRBV3-1/TRBV3-2
d_call: .
j_call: TRBJ1-6
clone_size: .
cdr3_aa: CASSQVPGSPLHF
cdr3_nt: TGTGCCAGCAGCCAAGTACCGGGGTCACCCCTCCACTTT

v_call: TRBV5-1
d_call: .
j_call: TRBJ2-7
clone_size: .
cdr3_aa: CASSPDGSAGYEQYF
cdr3_nt: TGCGCCAGCAGCCCAGACGGATCTGCGGGCTACGAGCAGTACTTC

v_call: TRBV27
d_call: TRBD1
j_call: TRBJ2-7
clone_size: .
cdr3_aa: CASSPQTGGLRQYF
cdr3_nt: TGTGCCAGCAGCCCTCAGACAGGGGGGCTTCGGCAGTACTTC

v_call: TRBV5-1
d_call: TRBD1
j_call: TRBJ2-5
clone_size: .
cdr3_aa: CASSRPTTGEKTQYF
cdr3_nt: TGCGCCAGCAGCAGACCGACCACAGGGGAAAAGACCCAGTACTTC

v_call: TRBV3-1/TRBV3-2
d_call: .
j_call: TRBJ1-2
clone_size: .
cdr3_aa: CASSQSGTHGYTF
cdr3_nt: TGTGCCAGCAGCCAATCCGGGACTCATGGCTACACCTTC

v_call: TRBV14
d_call: .
j_call: TRBJ1-2
clone_size: once
cdr3_aa: CASSQDQDYGYTF
cdr3_nt: TGTGCCAGCAGCCAAGATCAGGACTATGGCTACACCTTC

v_call: TRBV5-1
d_call: TRBD1
j_call: TRBJ1-1
clone_size: .
cdr3_aa: CASSPRTGSNTEAFF
cdr3_nt: TGCGCCAGCAGCCCCCGGACAGGGTCGAACACTGAAGCTTTCTTT

v_call: TRBV5-1
d_call: TRBD2
j_call: TRBJ2-7
clone_size: .
cdr3_aa: CASSSGLGGNEQYF
cdr3_nt: TGCGCCAGCAGCTCGGGACTAGGGGGAAACGAGCAGTACTTC

v_call: TRBV6-2/TRBV6-3
d_call: TRBD1
j_call: TRBJ1-6
clone_size: .
cdr3_aa: CASSSPSGTGVINSPLHF
cdr3_nt: TGTGCCAGCAGTTCTCCGTCCGGGACAGGGGTAATTAATTCACCCCTCCACTTT

v_call: TRBV5-1
d_call: .
j_call: TRBJ1-4
clone_size: .
cdr3_aa: CASNNLGATNEKLFF
cdr3_nt: TGCGCCAGCAACAACCTAGGGGCAACTAATGAAAAACTGTTTTTT

v_call: TRBV12-3/TRBV12-4
d_call: .
j_call: TRBJ1-2
clone_size: .
cdr3_aa: CASNTNRVGYTF
cdr3_nt: TGTGCCAGCAACACTAACCGGGTTGGCTACACCTTC

v_call: TRBV18
d_call: .
j_call: TRBJ1-2
clone_size: medium-sized
cdr3_aa: CASSETANYGYTF
cdr3_nt: TGTGCCAGCTCAGAGACAGCTAACTATGGCTACACCTTC

v_call: TRBV7-2
d_call: TRBD1
j_call: TRBJ1-6
clone_size: .
cdr3_aa: CASSPGRDSNSPLHF
cdr3_nt: TGTGCCAGCAGCCCGGGCCGGGACAGTAATTCACCCCTCCACTTT

v_call: TRBV6-5
d_call: TRBD1
j_call: TRBJ1-5
clone_size: .
cdr3_aa: CASSTGEQPQHF
cdr3_nt: TGTGCCAGCAGTACAGGGGAACAGCCCCAGCATTTT

v_call: TRBV10-3
d_call: .
j_call: TRBJ2-1
clone_size: .
cdr3_aa: CASAGDRTSSYNEQFF
cdr3_nt: TGTGCCTCCGCCGGGGACAGGACTAGCTCCTACAATGAGCAGTTCTTC

v_call: TRBV4-3
d_call: TRBD1
j_call: TRBJ1-2
clone_size: .
cdr3_aa: CASSQARGGQGEIGYGYTF
cdr3_nt: TGCGCCAGCAGCCAAGCCAGGGGGGGACAGGGTGAAATAGGGTATGGCTACACCTTC

v_call: TRBV3-1/TRBV3-2
d_call: .
j_call: TRBJ2-7
clone_size: .
cdr3_aa: CASSQVQDLSYEQYF
cdr3_nt: TGTGCCAGCAGCCAAGTTCAGGATTTATCCTACGAGCAGTACTTC

v_call: TRBV19
d_call: .
j_call: TRBJ2-5
clone_size: .
cdr3_aa: CASSSPGRSQETQYF
cdr3_nt: TGTGCCAGTAGTTCCCCAGGGCGTTCTCAAGAGACCCAGTACTTC

v_call: TRBV30
d_call: .
j_call: TRBJ1-3
clone_size: .
cdr3_aa: CAWSVAGSGNTIYF
cdr3_nt: TGTGCCTGGAGTGTAGCAGGTTCTGGAAACACCATATATTTT

v_call: TRBV7-9
d_call: TRBD2
j_call: TRBJ2-1
clone_size: .
cdr3_aa: CASSLTGLAGGAYNEQFF
cdr3_nt: TGTGCCAGCAGCTTGACCGGACTAGCGGGAGGGGCGTACAATGAGCAGTTCTTC

v_call: TRBV7-2
d_call: .
j_call: TRBJ1-2
clone_size: .
cdr3_aa: CASSLGEDEGYTF
cdr3_nt: TGTGCCAGCAGCTTAGGGGAGGATGAGGGCTACACCTTC

v_call: TRBV19
d_call: .
j_call: TRBJ2-6
clone_size: .
cdr3_aa: CASRSGGNGANVLTF
cdr3_nt: TGTGCCAGTAGATCTGGGGGGAACGGGGCCAACGTCCTGACTTTC

v_call: TRBV24-1
d_call: TRBD1
j_call: TRBJ2-1
clone_size: .
cdr3_aa: CATSDVYRGRNEQFF
cdr3_nt: TGTGCCACCAGTGATGTATACAGGGGACGCAATGAGCAGTTCTTC

v_call: TRBV12-5
d_call: TRBD1
j_call: TRBJ1-6
clone_size: .
cdr3_aa: CASVPAGGHSPLHF
cdr3_nt: TGTGCTAGTGTACCTGCAGGGGGGCATTCACCCCTCCACTTT

v_call: TRBV11-2
d_call: TRBD2
j_call: TRBJ2-3
clone_size: .
cdr3_aa: CASSSLALLRGDTDTQYF
cdr3_nt: TGTGCCAGCAGCTCTCTCGCCCTTCTGCGGGGGGACACAGATACGCAGTATTTT

v_call: TRBV28
d_call: TRBD1
j_call: TRBJ1-6
clone_size: .
cdr3_aa: CASRTGQGSSYNSPLHF
cdr3_nt: TGTGCCAGCAGGACGGGACAGGGGAGCTCCTATAATTCACCCCTCCACTTT

v_call: TRBV19
d_call: .
j_call: TRBJ1-2
clone_size: few
cdr3_aa: CASSRYRVENYGYTF
cdr3_nt: TGTGCCAGTAGTAGATACAGGGTGGAAAACTATGGCTACACCTTC

v_call: TRBV18
d_call: .
j_call: TRBJ1-1
clone_size: .
cdr3_aa: CASSPGQGTLTEAFF
cdr3_nt: TGTGCCAGCTCACCGGGGCAGGGGACCCTCACTGAAGCTTTCTTT

v_call: TRBV30
d_call: .
j_call: TRBJ2-5
clone_size: .
cdr3_aa: CAWSVGTPGVETQYF
cdr3_nt: TGTGCCTGGAGTGTAGGTACCCCCGGGGTGGAGACCCAGTACTTC

v_call: TRBV6-1
d_call: TRBD1
j_call: TRBJ1-3
clone_size: few
cdr3_aa: CASSEGRGSGNTIYF
cdr3_nt: TGTGCCAGCAGTGAAGGCAGGGGGTCTGGAAACACCATATATTTT

v_call: TRBV19
d_call: .
j_call: TRBJ2-4
clone_size: .
cdr3_aa: CASNPEGHRNKNIQYF
cdr3_nt: TGTGCCAGTAATCCCGAGGGACACCGAAACAAAAACATTCAGTACTTC

v_call: TRBV6-6
d_call: .
j_call: TRBJ1-2
clone_size: .
cdr3_aa: CASKRDYREGVYGYTF
cdr3_nt: TGTGCCAGCAAACGCGACTACAGGGAGGGCGTCTATGGCTACACCTTC

v_call: TRBV24-1
d_call: TRBD1
j_call: TRBJ2-5
clone_size: few
cdr3_aa: CATSEKGAIQETQYF
cdr3_nt: TGTGCCACCAGTGAGAAGGGGGCGATCCAAGAGACCCAGTACTTC

v_call: TRBV5-4
d_call: TRBD2
j_call: TRBJ2-7
clone_size: .
cdr3_aa: CASSGGGLAGGSSYEQYF
cdr3_nt: TGTGCCAGCAGCGGGGGGGGACTAGCGGGAGGTTCCTCCTACGAGCAGTACTTC

v_call: TRBV1
d_call: .
j_call: TRBJ2-3
clone_size: few
cdr3_aa: CTSSQVGSGDTQYF
cdr3_nt: TGCACCAGCAGCCAAGTAGGTAGCGGAGATACGCAGTATTTT

v_call: TRBV5-4
d_call: .
j_call: TRBJ2-5
clone_size: .
cdr3_aa: CASSHGQLEETQYF
cdr3_nt: TGTGCCAGCAGCCATGGACAGTTAGAAGAGACCCAGTACTTC

v_call: TRBV2
d_call: .
j_call: TRBJ1-5
clone_size: once
cdr3_aa: CASSDGILSNQPQHF
cdr3_nt: TGTGCCAGCAGTGACGGGATCCTTAGTAATCAGCCCCAGCATTTT

v_call: TRBV10-3
d_call: .
j_call: TRBJ2-7
clone_size: .
cdr3_aa: CAISYADSGNYEQYF
cdr3_nt: TGTGCCATCAGTTATGCCGACAGTGGGAACTACGAGCAGTACTTC